These T cell receptor beta chains were read from a single sample in a study of human T cells and chemical hapten exposure. TCRdb re-derived calls from the RACE reads in MiXCR, one entry per CDR3 protein. The sample has roughly 120,000 distinct CDR3 sequences, 13% seen once; the top ten hold 2.5% to 3%. The source material was whole blood, sampled in connection with sensitization to the hapten diphenylcyclopropenone (DPC). These receptors came from a woman aged 18-29 years with alopecia areata. Some clones in this sample may be carry-over from other donors' samples. Both conserved end residues are part of each CDR3. Fields, in order: V gene, clone size, J gene, D gene, CDR3 DNA, CDR3 protein. D genes are given only for firm matches. Clone size, where shown, is once, few, many, or a class for clones that have expanded.

TRBV28,many,TRBJ1-2,TRBD1,TGTGCCAGCTACAGGGGGTCCTATGGCTACACCTTC,CASYRGSYGYTF
TRBV6-2/TRBV6-3,few,TRBJ1-6,-,TGTGCCAGCAGTTCGGGCACTATGAATAATTCACCCCTCCACTTT,CASSSGTMNNSPLHF
TRBV29-1,-,TRBJ2-2,-,TGCAGCGTTGGTGACGGGGAGCTGTTTTTT,CSVGDGELFF
TRBV11-2,-,TRBJ2-5,TRBD1,TGTGCCAGCAGCTTAGTCTGGGACAGGCCCAAGACCCAGTACTTC,CASSLVWDRPKTQYF
TRBV20-1,-,TRBJ2-1,-,TGCAGTGCTTGCCGGGACAACTACAATGAGCAGTTCTTC,CSACRDNYNEQFF
TRBV20-1,many,TRBJ1-5,-,TGCAGTGCTAGGGGGGGAGGTCAGCCCCAGCATTTT,CSARGGGQPQHF
TRBV25-1,-,TRBJ1-1,-,TGTGCCAGCAGTTTGAAAGGGATATCTGAAGCTTTCTTT,CASSLKGISEAFF
TRBV6-5,-,TRBJ1-1,TRBD1,TGTGCCAGCAGTACCAGGACAGGCGATAGACAAGCTTTCTTT,CASSTRTGDRQAFF
TRBV5-1,few,TRBJ2-1,-,TGCGCCAGCAGCTTGGTGGATGAGCAGTTCTTC,CASSLVDEQFF
TRBV15,few,TRBJ1-1,TRBD1,TGTGCCACCAGCAGAGACGGGACAGGAGACACTGAAGCTTTCTTT,CATSRDGTGDTEAFF
TRBV5-1,-,TRBJ2-1,-,TGCGCCAGCAAGGACCTGAAGGGAAGCTCCTACAATGAGCAGTTCTTC,CASKDLKGSSYNEQFF
TRBV12-3/TRBV12-4,few,TRBJ2-3,-,TGTGCCAGCAGTTCAGGGCTCCCCCGCACAGATACGCAGTATTTT,CASSSGLPRTDTQYF
TRBV6-6,-,TRBJ1-5,-,TGTGCCAGCAGTTATACAGGAGGTCTTCAGCCCCAGCATTTT,CASSYTGGLQPQHF
TRBV4-3,few,TRBJ1-4,-,TGCGCCAGCAGCCTCGGGGGTTCTAATGAAAAACTGTTTTTT,CASSLGGSNEKLFF
TRBV6-6,-,TRBJ2-1,-,TGTGCCAGCAGTTCTCGAAGCGGCGCCTACAATGAGCAGTTCTTC,CASSSRSGAYNEQFF
TRBV28,-,TRBJ2-7,-,TGTGCCAGCAGTTTAGCAGGGGCGAGCTCCTACGAGCAGTACTTC,CASSLAGASSYEQYF
TRBV7-9,few,TRBJ2-3,TRBD2,TGTGCCAGCAACCACTTACTAGCGGGGTCCTCCGGGGCGCAGTATTTT,CASNHLLAGSSGAQYF
TRBV9,few,TRBJ2-1,TRBD1,TGTGCCAGCAGCGTTATGTCGTGGGACAGGGGCCCCAATGAGCAGTTCTTC,CASSVMSWDRGPNEQFF
TRBV18,many,TRBJ2-3,-,TGTGCCAGCTCACCAATCGACAGCCCATACACAGATACGCAGTATTTT,CASSPIDSPYTDTQYF
TRBV6-2/TRBV6-3,-,TRBJ1-5,-,TGTGCCAGCAGTTTGACGGGGCGATTGGCCCAGCATTTT,CASSLTGRLAQHF
TRBV6-1,-,TRBJ1-2,-,TGTGCCAGCAGCCCCACGGGGGGAGTTGATGGCTACACCTTC,CASSPTGGVDGYTF
TRBV20-1,many,TRBJ2-1,TRBD2,TGCAGTGCTAGTTCCGCGGGGGGGGCCTACAATGAGCAGTTCTTC,CSASSAGGAYNEQFF
TRBV4-3,few,TRBJ2-5,TRBD2,TGCGCCAGCAGCCAAGATCATCTAGCGGGGGGCTCGTACCAAGAGACCCAGTACTTC,CASSQDHLAGGSYQETQYF
TRBV7-2,few,TRBJ2-7,-,TGTGCCAGCAGCTTAGTTTCCGGCTTCGAGCAGTACTTC,CASSLVSGFEQYF
TRBV29-1,-,TRBJ2-1,-,TGCAGCGTTGAAGCCCCGAGCGGGAATGAGCAGTTCTTC,CSVEAPSGNEQFF
TRBV7-8,few,TRBJ2-2,TRBD1,TGTGCCAGCAGTCGCGGACAGGCGGGCACCGGGGAGCTGTTTTTT,CASSRGQAGTGELFF
TRBV20-1,many,TRBJ1-1,-,TGCAGTGCTAGACCCAGAGACACTGAAGCTTTCTTT,CSARPRDTEAFF